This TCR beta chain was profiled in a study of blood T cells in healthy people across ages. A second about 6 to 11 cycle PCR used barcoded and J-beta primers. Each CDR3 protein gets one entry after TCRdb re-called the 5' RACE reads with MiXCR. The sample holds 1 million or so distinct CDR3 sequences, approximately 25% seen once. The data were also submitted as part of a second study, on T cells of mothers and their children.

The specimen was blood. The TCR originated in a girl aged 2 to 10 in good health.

CDR3 DNA sequence: TGCAGCGGGATGGAGGGCCCCGGCCAAAATGAGCAGTTCTTC. It encodes CSGMEGPGQNEQFF. The chain links TRBV29-1 to TRBJ2-1; tentatively, D is TRBD2 (6 bases). Germline V gene data show CDR1 as SQVTM and CDR2 as ANQGSEA. V lost 7 bases and J lost 7, with 20 bases in between. The CDR3 runs to 14 residues.